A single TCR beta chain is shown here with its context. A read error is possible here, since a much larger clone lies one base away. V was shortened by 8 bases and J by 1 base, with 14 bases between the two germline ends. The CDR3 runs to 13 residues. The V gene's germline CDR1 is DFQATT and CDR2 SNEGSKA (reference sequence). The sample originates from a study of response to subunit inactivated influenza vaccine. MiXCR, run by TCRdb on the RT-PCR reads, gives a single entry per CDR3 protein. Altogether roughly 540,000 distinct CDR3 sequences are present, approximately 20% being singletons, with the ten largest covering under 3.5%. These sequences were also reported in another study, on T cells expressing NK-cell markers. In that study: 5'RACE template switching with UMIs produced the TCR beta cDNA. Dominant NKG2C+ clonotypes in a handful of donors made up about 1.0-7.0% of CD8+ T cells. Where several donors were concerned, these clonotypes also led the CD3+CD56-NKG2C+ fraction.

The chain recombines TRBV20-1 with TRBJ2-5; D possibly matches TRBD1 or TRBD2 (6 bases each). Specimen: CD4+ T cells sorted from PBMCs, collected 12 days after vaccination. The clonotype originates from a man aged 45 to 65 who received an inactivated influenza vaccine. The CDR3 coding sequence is TGCAGTACCAATGGGGGGCTCCAAGAGACCCAGTACTTC. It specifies CSTNGGLQETQYF.